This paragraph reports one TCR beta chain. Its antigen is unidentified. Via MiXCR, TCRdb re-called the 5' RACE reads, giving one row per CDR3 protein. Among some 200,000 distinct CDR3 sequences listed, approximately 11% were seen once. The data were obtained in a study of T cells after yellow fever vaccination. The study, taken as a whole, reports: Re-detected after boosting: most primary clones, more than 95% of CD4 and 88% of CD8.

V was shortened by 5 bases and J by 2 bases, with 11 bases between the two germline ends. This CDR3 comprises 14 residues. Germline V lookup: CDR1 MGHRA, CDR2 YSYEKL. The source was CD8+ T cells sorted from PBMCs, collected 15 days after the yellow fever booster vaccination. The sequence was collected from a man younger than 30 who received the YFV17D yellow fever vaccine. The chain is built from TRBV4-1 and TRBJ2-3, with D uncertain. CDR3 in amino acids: CASSSNTITDTQYF. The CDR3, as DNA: TGCGCCAGCAGCTCGAATACAATCACAGATACGCAGTATTTT.